A selection of T cell receptor beta chains follows, all from one sample in a study of identical twins. Each CDR3 protein is one row after TCRdb ran MiXCR on the 5' RACE reads. The sample lists 1.5 million to 2 million distinct CDR3 sequences; around 33% were seen once. The specimen was cord blood. All receptors derive from a newborn girl in good health. Each CDR3 is given with its conserved first and last residue. A D gene is named only where the DNA matches it firmly. Rows may omit the clone size; those that give it use once, few, many or a size class.

D gene: TRBD1
J gene: TRBJ1-5
V gene: TRBV7-8
clone size: NA
CDR3 protein: CASSTTGGLGQPQHF
CDR3 DNA: TGTGCCAGCAGCACCACAGGGGGCCTGGGTCAGCCCCAGCATTTT

D gene: TRBD2
J gene: TRBJ2-7
V gene: TRBV7-2
clone size: few
CDR3 protein: CASSLELAGPTYEQYF
CDR3 DNA: TGTGCCAGCAGCTTAGAGCTAGCGGGTCCTACCTACGAGCAGTACTTC

D gene: TRBD1
J gene: TRBJ1-2
V gene: TRBV20-1
clone size: NA
CDR3 protein: CSARAGQGNPHYGYTF
CDR3 DNA: TGCAGTGCTAGAGCGGGACAGGGTAACCCTCACTATGGCTACACCTTC

D gene: TRBD2
J gene: TRBJ2-1
V gene: TRBV10-2
clone size: NA
CDR3 protein: CASRPGLAVYNEQFF
CDR3 DNA: TGCGCCAGCAGGCCGGGACTAGCGGTTTACAATGAGCAGTTCTTC

D gene: NA
J gene: TRBJ1-2
V gene: TRBV13
clone size: NA
CDR3 protein: CASSFRHINYGYTF
CDR3 DNA: TGTGCCAGCAGCTTCAGACACATTAACTATGGCTACACCTTC

D gene: NA
J gene: TRBJ2-5
V gene: TRBV3-1
clone size: NA
CDR3 protein: CASSPISRRETQYF
CDR3 DNA: TGTGCCAGCAGCCCTATCTCCCGGAGGGAGACCCAGTACTTC

D gene: NA
J gene: TRBJ1-4
V gene: TRBV11-2
clone size: NA
CDR3 protein: CASSPFGPEKLFF
CDR3 DNA: TGTGCCAGCAGCCCCTTCGGACCTGAAAAACTGTTTTTT

D gene: NA
J gene: TRBJ1-4
V gene: TRBV5-1
clone size: NA
CDR3 protein: CASSAENEKLFF
CDR3 DNA: TGCGCCAGCAGCGCCGAGAATGAAAAACTGTTTTTT

D gene: TRBD2
J gene: TRBJ2-1
V gene: TRBV10-2
clone size: few
CDR3 protein: CASSGLTSGGNEQFF
CDR3 DNA: TGCGCCAGCAGTGGGCTGACTAGCGGGGGGAATGAGCAGTTCTTC

D gene: TRBD2
J gene: TRBJ2-1
V gene: TRBV12-3/TRBV12-4
clone size: few
CDR3 protein: CASSLGSGGAVKCGNEQFF
CDR3 DNA: TGTGCCAGCAGTTTGGGTAGCGGGGGGGCCGTTAAGTGTGGCAATGAGCAGTTCTTC

D gene: TRBD1
J gene: TRBJ1-2
V gene: TRBV5-1
clone size: few
CDR3 protein: CASRPGQGNYGYTF
CDR3 DNA: TGCGCCAGCAGGCCGGGACAGGGCAACTATGGCTACACCTTC

D gene: NA
J gene: TRBJ2-1
V gene: TRBV2
clone size: NA
CDR3 protein: CASSTQGTFNNEQFF
CDR3 DNA: TGTGCCAGCAGTACGCAGGGGACGTTTAACAATGAGCAGTTCTTC

D gene: NA
J gene: TRBJ1-1
V gene: TRBV5-1
clone size: NA
CDR3 protein: CASSWAQGTEAFF
CDR3 DNA: TGCGCCAGCAGCTGGGCTCAAGGAACTGAAGCTTTCTTT

D gene: TRBD1
J gene: TRBJ1-2
V gene: TRBV4-1
clone size: few
CDR3 protein: CASSQAGTGGVANYGYTF
CDR3 DNA: TGCGCCAGCAGCCAAGCCGGGACAGGGGGCGTTGCTAACTATGGCTACACCTTC

D gene: TRBD1
J gene: TRBJ2-7
V gene: TRBV20-1
clone size: NA
CDR3 protein: CSAPLRGQGYEQYF
CDR3 DNA: TGCAGTGCCCCTCTTAGGGGACAGGGCTACGAGCAGTACTTC

D gene: TRBD2
J gene: TRBJ2-3
V gene: TRBV7-2
clone size: NA
CDR3 protein: CASRVLFQRGGLDTQYF
CDR3 DNA: TGTGCCAGCAGAGTACTTTTCCAGCGGGGGGGCCTAGATACGCAGTATTTT

D gene: TRBD1
J gene: TRBJ2-1
V gene: TRBV5-1
clone size: NA
CDR3 protein: CASSFRDRKYNEQFF
CDR3 DNA: TGCGCCAGCAGCTTTAGGGACAGGAAATACAATGAGCAGTTCTTC

D gene: TRBD1
J gene: TRBJ1-4
V gene: TRBV6-1
clone size: NA
CDR3 protein: CASSESRQGGEKLFF
CDR3 DNA: TGTGCCAGCAGTGAGTCTCGACAGGGAGGGGAAAAACTGTTTTTT

D gene: NA
J gene: TRBJ2-3
V gene: TRBV27
clone size: few
CDR3 protein: CASSLDFPTDTQYF
CDR3 DNA: TGTGCCAGCAGTTTAGACTTTCCCACAGATACGCAGTATTTT

D gene: NA
J gene: TRBJ1-2
V gene: TRBV18
clone size: NA
CDR3 protein: CASSPPGATGYGYTF
CDR3 DNA: TGTGCCAGCTCACCACCTGGGGCGACAGGATATGGCTACACCTTC

D gene: NA
J gene: TRBJ2-3
V gene: TRBV27
clone size: many
CDR3 protein: CASSLLEADTQYF
CDR3 DNA: TGTGCCAGCAGTTTATTAGAGGCAGATACGCAGTATTTT

D gene: NA
J gene: TRBJ2-7
V gene: TRBV7-8
clone size: few
CDR3 protein: CASSLSAPVGPYEQYF
CDR3 DNA: TGTGCCAGCAGCTTATCGGCGCCCGTGGGTCCCTACGAGCAGTACTTC

D gene: NA
J gene: TRBJ1-5
V gene: TRBV10-3
clone size: few
CDR3 protein: CAISPDRNQPQHF
CDR3 DNA: TGTGCCATCAGCCCCGACAGAAATCAGCCCCAGCATTTT

D gene: NA
J gene: TRBJ2-1
V gene: TRBV28
clone size: NA
CDR3 protein: CASSLFHLPPYEQFF
CDR3 DNA: TGTGCCAGCAGTTTATTCCACCTCCCACCTTATGAGCAGTTCTTC

D gene: TRBD2
J gene: TRBJ2-1
V gene: TRBV10-3
clone size: many
CDR3 protein: CAISLAGVYNEQFF
CDR3 DNA: TGTGCCATCAGTCTAGCGGGGGTCTACAATGAGCAGTTCTTC

D gene: NA
J gene: TRBJ2-1
V gene: TRBV27
clone size: NA
CDR3 protein: CASSFGGRGNEQFF
CDR3 DNA: TGTGCCAGCAGTTTTGGGGGGAGAGGTAATGAGCAGTTCTTC

D gene: TRBD1
J gene: TRBJ1-1
V gene: TRBV10-3
clone size: NA
CDR3 protein: CAISGDRYQAVEAFF
CDR3 DNA: TGTGCCATCAGTGGGGACAGGTATCAGGCCGTCGAAGCTTTCTTT

D gene: NA
J gene: TRBJ1-5
V gene: TRBV20-1
clone size: NA
CDR3 protein: CSARDAAASGGNQPQHF
CDR3 DNA: TGCAGTGCTAGAGATGCCGCAGCCTCTGGAGGCAATCAGCCCCAGCATTTT

D gene: NA
J gene: TRBJ1-2
V gene: TRBV10-3
clone size: NA
CDR3 protein: CAISESILEANYGYTF
CDR3 DNA: TGTGCCATCAGTGAGTCAATCCTAGAAGCTAACTATGGCTACACCTTC

D gene: NA
J gene: TRBJ2-1
V gene: TRBV6-6
clone size: few
CDR3 protein: CASRRDFLSYNEQFF
CDR3 DNA: TGTGCCAGCAGACGGGACTTTCTCTCCTACAATGAGCAGTTCTTC

D gene: TRBD2
J gene: TRBJ2-5
V gene: TRBV10-2
clone size: NA
CDR3 protein: CASSELAGGNEQYF
CDR3 DNA: TGCGCCAGCAGTGAACTAGCGGGGGGCAATGAGCAGTACTTC

D gene: NA
J gene: TRBJ1-1
V gene: TRBV9
clone size: NA
CDR3 protein: CASSPVRSTEAFF
CDR3 DNA: TGTGCCAGCAGCCCGGTTCGGAGCACTGAAGCTTTCTTT

D gene: NA
J gene: TRBJ2-1
V gene: TRBV7-2
clone size: once
CDR3 protein: CASSLEWDNEQFF
CDR3 DNA: TGTGCCAGCAGCTTAGAGTGGGACAATGAGCAGTTCTTC

D gene: NA
J gene: TRBJ1-4
V gene: TRBV9
clone size: NA
CDR3 protein: CAPFEKLFF
CDR3 DNA: TGTGCTCCTTTCGAAAAACTGTTTTTT

D gene: NA
J gene: TRBJ2-5
V gene: TRBV30
clone size: NA
CDR3 protein: CAWIRPGTRTQYF
CDR3 DNA: TGTGCCTGGATAAGACCTGGTACTCGGACCCAGTACTTC

D gene: TRBD2
J gene: TRBJ2-3
V gene: TRBV7-9
clone size: few
CDR3 protein: CASSLSARLAALTDTQYF
CDR3 DNA: TGTGCCAGCAGCTTAAGCGCCCGACTAGCAGCTTTGACAGATACGCAGTATTTT

D gene: TRBD2
J gene: TRBJ2-3
V gene: TRBV10-3
clone size: many
CDR3 protein: CAIDGRLADTQYF
CDR3 DNA: TGTGCCATCGACGGGAGGCTAGCAGATACGCAGTATTTT

D gene: NA
J gene: TRBJ1-2
V gene: TRBV29-1
clone size: NA
CDR3 protein: CSGGTEGYTF
CDR3 DNA: TGCAGCGGAGGGACCGAGGGCTACACCTTC

D gene: NA
J gene: TRBJ1-4
V gene: TRBV4-2
clone size: few
CDR3 protein: CASSQDPGAPEKLFF
CDR3 DNA: TGTGCCAGCAGCCAAGATCCGGGGGCGCCTGAAAAACTGTTTTTT

D gene: NA
J gene: TRBJ2-3
V gene: TRBV11-2
clone size: many
CDR3 protein: CASSSTRWGTDTQYF
CDR3 DNA: TGTGCCAGCAGCTCGACTAGGTGGGGCACAGATACGCAGTATTTT

D gene: NA
J gene: TRBJ2-5
V gene: TRBV12-3/TRBV12-4
clone size: few
CDR3 protein: CASSSNGGQETQYF
CDR3 DNA: TGTGCCAGCAGTTCCAATGGGGGCCAAGAGACCCAGTACTTC

D gene: TRBD1
J gene: TRBJ2-7
V gene: TRBV27
clone size: NA
CDR3 protein: CASNPQGAVPYEQYF
CDR3 DNA: TGTGCCAGCAACCCCCAGGGGGCGGTCCCCTACGAGCAGTACTTC